The 19 T cell receptor beta chains given below trace back to one sample, sequenced in a study of vaccination effects on CD4 cells after COVID-19. Their cognate antigens are unknown. ViraFEST used viral peptide pools to expand antigen-specific CD4+ T cells before sequencing. The culture ran for roughly ten days, and then CD4+ T cells were isolated. Every participant took two doses of the BNT162b2 or mRNA-1273 vaccine. Profiled with immunoSEQ multiplex PCR; TCRdb holds only in-frame clones, not every one. This table has under 40,000 clones, 72% appearing once. Material: CD4+ T cells from PBMCs cultured with HCoV-229E spike peptides, obtained after COVID-19 vaccination. The receptor source for this set is a human donor who received a COVID-19 vaccine.

The CDR3 protein is CASSERGGTDTQYF. For the CDR3, the DNA is TGTGCCAGCAGTGAAAGGGGGGGCACAGATACGCAGTATTTT. The V and J genes are TRBV6-1 and TRBJ2-3, with D perhaps TRBD1 or TRBD2 (6 bases each). The germline CDR1 and CDR2 sequences are MNHNS and SASEGT. Trimming stripped 2 bases from V and 1 base from J, with 7 bases between. The CDR3 covers 14 residues.

The count of this clone is one. The chain combines TRBV6-5 with TRBJ2-3, with D possibly TRBD1 on 6 matching bases. Germline V CDR1 and CDR2: MNHEY, SVGAGI. CDR3 length: 12 amino acids. V lost 5 bases to trimming and J lost 5 bases, with 8 bases between them. The CDR3 protein is CASSTGRDTQYF. The CDR3 DNA reads TGTGCCAGCAGTACAGGGAGAGATACGCAGTATTTT.

This clone was seen only a few times. The chain is built from TRBV10-3 and TRBJ2-5; TRBD2 matches 8 bases. CDR1 is ENHRY and CDR2 is SYGVKD in the germline V gene. V shed 7 bases, J shed 2 bases, and the junction held 0 bases outside the gene matches. This CDR3 is 12 amino acids long. The CDR3 sequence is CAITSGQETQYF. CDR3 nucleotide sequence: TGTGCCATCACTAGCGGGCAAGAGACCCAGTACTTC.

The rearrangement uses TRBV3-1 (or the pseudogene TRBV3-2) and TRBJ2-5; TRBD2 matches at 7 bases. The length of the CDR3 is 15 residues. Germline lookup yields CDR1 LGHDT and CDR2 YNNKEL (reference sequence). Trimming took 2 bases from V and 0 from J; bases not matched to a gene: 3. CDR3 DNA: TGTGCCAGCAGCCAACCCGGGACTAACCAAGAGACCCAGTACTTC. It specifies CASSQPGTNQETQYF.

This clone was seen more than once but under ten times. The J gene is TRBJ1-1, the V gene TRBV7-9, with a weak D call TRBD1 (5 bases). V lost 3 bases to trimming and J lost 6 bases, with 11 bases between them. The CDR3 sequence is 13 residues long. Germline V gene lookup returns CDR1 SEHNR and CDR2 FQNEAQ (reference sequence). The CDR3 DNA reads as TGTGCCAGCAGCTTGGCGGGGGGTTCTGAAGCTTTCTTT. It yields the protein CASSLAGGSEAFF.

CDR3 bases: TGCGCCAGCAGCTGGCCAACGGGACTACGAAACCAGGGGGAGGCCAAAAACATTCAGTACTTC. Residues: CASSWPTGLRNQGEAKNIQYF. The rearrangement joins TRBV5-1 to TRBJ2-4, with D possibly being TRBD1 or TRBD2 (7 bases each). Trimming pared 3 bases from V and 1 base from J, leaving 29 bases between. Looked up from germline, CDR1 is SGHRS and CDR2 is YFSETQ. The CDR3 runs to 21 residues. Supplemented by reference TRBV5-1 and TRBJ2-4, the full variable domain reads KAGVTQTPRYLIKTRGQQVTLSCSPISGHRSVSWYQQTPGQGLQFLFEYFSETQRNKGNFPGRFSGRQFSNSRSEMNVSTLELGDSALYLCASSWPTGLRNQGEAKNIQYFGAGTRLSVL.

The chain links TRBV5-1 to TRBJ1-2, with 7 bases matching TRBD1. The CDR3 contains 13 residues. V was clipped by 4 bases and J by 3 bases; unmatched bases: 3. Germline V gene sequence: CDR1 SGHRS, CDR2 YFSETQ. In DNA, the CDR3 is TGCGCCAGCAGCATCAGGGGGGACTATGGCTACACCTTC. As protein: CASSIRGDYGYTF.

This clone was counted a few times. This chain uses TRBV3-1 (or the pseudogene TRBV3-2) with TRBJ1-2, with TRBD1 matching over 7 bases. Trimming at V came to 4 bases and at J to 3 bases, leaving 5 bases not matched to a gene. This CDR3 comprises 14 residues. Germline V CDR1 and CDR2: LGHDT, YNNKEL (reference sequence). The CDR3 loop reads CASSPRTGYYGYTF. For the CDR3, the DNA is TGTGCCAGCAGCCCGCGGACAGGATACTATGGCTACACCTTC.

The gene calls are TRBV3-1 (or the pseudogene TRBV3-2) and TRBJ1-2; unclear D gene. CDR1 is LGHDT, CDR2 YNNKEL, per germline (reference sequence). The CDR3 consists of 15 residues. Trimming removed 0 bases from V and 2 bases from J, with 10 bases in between. CDR3 in DNA: TGTGCCAGCAGCCAAGAGGGCAGCACGAACTATGGCTACACCTTC. This translates into CASSQEGSTNYGYTF.

The CDR3 reads CAWGMSNEKLFF. Written as DNA, the CDR3 is TGTGCCTGGGGGATGTCCAATGAAAAACTGTTTTTT. The J gene is TRBJ1-4, the V gene TRBV30; D gene uncertain. Trimming took 5 bases from V and 5 from J, leaving 9 bases between them. CDR3 size: 12 residues. Germline CDR1 and CDR2: GTSNPN and SVGIG (reference sequence).

The genes are TRBV19 and TRBJ2-7; no firm D call. V gave up 0 bases and J gave up 0 bases, with 6 bases separating them. The V gene's germline CDR1 is LNHDA and CDR2 SQIVND (reference sequence). The CDR3 contains 14 residues. The CDR3 region has the DNA TGTGCCAGTAGTATAGACAGCTACTCCTACGAGCAGTACTTC. It codes for CASSIDSYSYEQYF.

The gene calls are TRBV3-1 (or the pseudogene TRBV3-2) and TRBJ2-7; 8 bases are a match to TRBD2. Trimming cost V 4 bases and J 3 bases; bases outside gene matches: 5. CDR3 length: 14 amino acids. Looked up from germline, CDR1 is LGHDT and CDR2 is YNNKEL (reference sequence). CDR3: CASSPSGLNYEQYF. CDR3 DNA sequence: TGTGCCAGCAGCCCTAGCGGGCTTAACTACGAGCAGTACTTC.

The chain uses TRBV19 and TRBJ2-3, with 10 bases matching TRBD1. The CDR3 runs to 15 residues. The J segment lost 7 bases and the V segment lost 3 bases, leaving 7 bases of the junction unmatched. CDR1 and CDR2 (germline): LNHDA, SQIVND (reference sequence). CDR3 in DNA: TGTGCCAGTAGTATTTTAGGGACAGGGGTCTATACGCAGTATTTT. Protein sequence: CASSILGTGVYTQYF.

Only one count was recorded for this clone. The chain is built from TRBV5-1 and TRBJ1-5, with D hard to call. The CDR3 spans 15 residues. Germline V gives CDR1 SGHRS, CDR2 YFSETQ. V shed 2 bases and J shed 4 bases, with 13 bases lying between them. The CDR3 DNA sequence: TGCGCCAGCAGCTTACTACCGGGCCTTAATCAGCCCCAGCATTTT. This codes for CASSLLPGLNQPQHF.

The CDR3 region is CASSLAPSQGVAGNTIYF. The CDR3 DNA is TGTGCCAGCAGCTTAGCCCCTAGCCAGGGGGTGGCCGGAAACACCATATATTTT. The chain carries TRBV7-2 and TRBJ1-3; 7 nucleotides match TRBD1. This CDR3 is built from 18 residues. Germline trimming cut 0 bases from V and 4 bases from J; bases unmatched to any gene: 12. Per the germline V gene, CDR1 is SGHTA and CDR2 is FQGNSA.

The gene calls are TRBV19 and TRBJ2-5; TRBD1 matches 11 bases. Germline V CDR1 and CDR2: LNHDA, SQIVND (reference sequence). V gave up 4 bases and J gave up 5 bases; unmatched junction bases: 6. This CDR3 contains 15 residues. CDR3 residues: CASSTGQGAGETQYF. The DNA of the CDR3 is TGTGCCAGTAGTACCGGACAGGGGGCGGGGGAGACCCAGTACTTC.

The genes are TRBV14 and TRBJ2-5; 10 bases are shared with TRBD2. Per the germline V gene, CDR1 is SGHDN and CDR2 is FVKESK. The CDR3 spans 18 residues. V was pared by 4 bases and J by 0 bases, with 11 bases of the junction left unmatched. Here the CDR3 DNA reads TGTGCCAGCAGCCCCACCGGGACTAGCGCGTTTTACCAAGAGACCCAGTACTTC. Translation gives CASSPTGTSAFYQETQYF.

In this sample, this clone turned up a few times. This chain joins TRBV15 and TRBJ1-2; D not resolved. V shed 0 bases and J shed 7 bases, with 6 bases lying between them. CDR3 length: 12 residues. CDR1 and CDR2 from the germline V gene are LNHNV and YYDKDF (reference sequence). Here the CDR3 reads CATSRDQGGYTF. CDR3 coding DNA: TGTGCCACCAGCAGAGACCAAGGTGGCTACACCTTC.

V usage is TRBV19 and J usage is TRBJ1-3, with D unresolved. Trimming removed 6 bases at V and 4 bases at J, with 13 bases between. Germline assignment: CDR1 LNHDA and CDR2 SQIVND (reference sequence). The CDR3 consists of 14 residues. The CDR3 bases are TGTGCCAGTAGGACGGATTCGGAAGGAAACACCATATATTTT. Translating it yields CASRTDSEGNTIYF.